The rows below give T cell receptor beta chains drawn from one sample of a study of shared clonotypes between healthy human individuals. Method: immunoSEQ multiplex PCR; TCRdb's copy keeps in-frame clones and lacks some. There are roughly 2.1 million clones in the sample; 93% occur only once, and under 2% lies in the top ten. Source material: naive CD8+ T cells from PBMCs. The receptor set was obtained from a man aged 18 to 30 in good health. Some clones in this sample may be carry-over from other donors' samples. Each CDR3 is given with its conserved first and last residue. The D gene is left open where the match is weak. The size field is filled for only some rows; it gives once, few, many or a size class.

>TRBV21-1|TRBJ2-7|NA|NA
CASSKETSGVSSYEQYF
TGTGCCAGCAGCAAAGAGACTAGCGGGGTGAGCTCCTACGAGCAGTACTTC
>TRBV20-1|TRBJ2-7|NA|NA
CSAQAGYEQYF
TGCAGTGCCCAAGCAGGTTACGAGCAGTACTTC
>TRBV6-5|TRBJ1-1|TRBD1|NA
CASRDRGRITEAFF
TGTGCCAGTAGAGACAGGGGGCGCATCACTGAAGCTTTCTTT
>TRBV27|TRBJ2-7|NA|once
CASLGTAGRWAYEQYF
TGTGCCAGCCTCGGGACGGCTGGCAGGTGGGCCTACGAGCAGTACTTC
>TRBV10-2|TRBJ2-7|NA|NA
CASTHRLSYEQYF
TGCGCCAGCACTCACAGGTTATCCTACGAGCAGTACTTC
>TRBV10-3|TRBJ2-3|TRBD1|NA
CAISAPQGISTDTQYF
TGTGCCATCAGTGCCCCACAGGGGATAAGCACAGATACGCAGTATTTT
>TRBV27|TRBJ2-1|TRBD2|few
CASSFSGRAGSEQFF
TGTGCCAGCAGTTTCAGCGGGAGGGCGGGCAGTGAGCAGTTCTTC
>TRBV9|TRBJ2-2|TRBD2|NA
CASSVSGRGSSGELFF
TGTGCCAGCAGCGTGAGCGGGAGGGGATCATCCGGGGAGCTGTTTTTT
>TRBV4-1|TRBJ2-7|NA|NA
CASSQSDRSSYEQYF
TGCGCCAGCAGCCAGTCAGACCGTAGCTCCTACGAGCAGTACTTC
>TRBV9|TRBJ2-7|NA|NA
CASSVGYSSYEQYF
TGTGCCAGCAGCGTAGGTTATAGCTCTTACGAGCAGTACTTC
>TRBV5-4|TRBJ2-3|TRBD2|NA
CASSTLAGGPDTQYF
TGTGCCAGCAGCACTCTAGCGGGAGGGCCAGATACGCAGTATTTT
>TRBV28|TRBJ2-4|NA|NA
CASSYSDEGNIQYF
TGTGCCAGCAGTTACTCGGACGAGGGCAACATTCAGTACTTC
>TRBV14|TRBJ2-7|NA|NA
CASSPLRFYEQYF
TGTGCCAGCAGCCCGCTCAGATTCTACGAGCAGTACTTC
>TRBV7-9|TRBJ2-6|TRBD1|once
CASSPTYRGLGANVLTF
TGTGCCAGCAGCCCCACATACAGGGGGCTTGGGGCCAACGTCCTGACTTTC
>TRBV11-2|TRBJ2-7|NA|once
CASSLGGDRSYEQYF
TGTGCCAGCAGCTTAGGGGGTGACAGGTCCTACGAGCAGTACTTC
>TRBV6-1|TRBJ2-2|NA|NA
CASSAFGGDTGELFF
TGTGCCAGCAGTGCCTTCGGGGGCGACACCGGGGAGCTGTTTTTT
>TRBV9|TRBJ2-5|NA|NA
CASSPKPWASSEETQYF
TGTGCCAGCAGCCCTAAACCGTGGGCTAGCAGTGAAGAGACCCAGTACTTC
>TRBV7-9|TRBJ2-7|NA|NA
CASSLSQYEQYF
TGTGCCAGCAGCTTGTCCCAATACGAGCAGTACTTC
>TRBV7-9|TRBJ1-4|NA|few
CASSLSTPANEKLFF
TGTGCCAGCAGCTTATCAACCCCCGCAAATGAAAAACTGTTTTTT
>TRBV6-6|TRBJ2-7|NA|NA
CASSYGLAEQYF
TGTGCCAGCAGTTATGGTTTGGCCGAACAGTACTTC
>TRBV25-1|TRBJ1-2|NA|NA
CASTTRGRGLRAYGYTF
TGTGCCAGCACCACAAGGGGGAGGGGCCTTCGGGCTTATGGCTACACCTTC
>TRBV28|TRBJ2-7|NA|NA
CASRGTGSYEQYF
TGTGCCAGCAGGGGGACTGGCTCCTACGAGCAGTACTTC
>TRBV19|TRBJ1-1|NA|NA
CASSQWAGGDTEAFF
TGTGCCAGTAGTCAGTGGGCCGGGGGGGACACTGAAGCTTTCTTT
>TRBV2|TRBJ2-4|NA|NA
CASSGLHSDFKNIQYF
TGTGCCAGCAGTGGTCTTCATAGCGATTTTAAAAACATTCAGTACTTC
>TRBV27|TRBJ2-2|NA|NA
CASSLSPPGRITLSPNTGELFF
TGTGCCAGCAGTTTATCCCCTCCGGGACGGATAACATTAAGCCCGAACACCGGGGAGCTGTTTTTT
>TRBV9|TRBJ2-6|NA|NA
CASSETASGANVLTF
TGTGCCAGCAGCGAAACAGCTTCTGGGGCCAACGTCCTGACTTTC
>TRBV7-7|TRBJ2-7|NA|once
CASSLGGGEQYF
TGTGCCAGCAGCTTAGGGGGTGGGGAGCAGTACTTC
>TRBV19|TRBJ2-7|TRBD1|once
CASKQTGISSYEQYF
TGTGCCAGCAAACAGACAGGGATTAGCTCCTACGAGCAGTACTTC
>TRBV28|TRBJ2-3|NA|NA
CASSPPRELRTDTQYF
TGTGCCAGCAGCCCCCCCCGGGAGCTACGCACAGATACGCAGTATTTT
>TRBV28|TRBJ2-5|NA|NA
CASSLTPGVGETQYF
TGTGCCAGCAGTTTAACCCCCGGGGTGGGGGAGACCCAGTACTTC
>TRBV4-1|TRBJ2-1|NA|NA
CASSPAEGNEQFF
TGCGCCAGCAGCCCCGCCGAGGGCAATGAGCAGTTCTTC